Presented here are 15 T cell receptor beta chains from one specimen sequenced in a study of T cell responses to AZD1222 COVID-19 vaccine. Produced via immunoSEQ multiplex PCR; TCRdb's table is partial and in-frame only. This repertoire shows just under 95,000 clones, just over 85% found once; its top ten account for more than 8.5%. Sequencing was performed on peripheral blood, taken on day 0 of AZD1222 vaccination. The receptors shown here come from an adult in good health.

This clone was seen a few times. V gene TRBV28 combines with J gene TRBJ1-2; D gene ambiguous. The CDR3 totals 14 residues. Germline V gives CDR1 MDHEN, CDR2 SYDVKM. Trimming stripped 7 bases from V and 4 bases from J, with 16 bases between. CDR3 sequence: CASTSSSRSYGYTF. DNA of the CDR3: TGTGCCAGCACCTCCTCTTCACGGTCCTATGGCTACACCTTC.

This clone appeared a single time. The chain carries TRBV30 and TRBJ2-3, with 7 bases aligning to TRBD2. J gave up 5 bases and V 5 bases, and 1 base lay outside the gene matches. The germline gives CDR1 GTSNPN, CDR2 SVGIG (reference sequence). The CDR3 spans 11 residues. DNA for the CDR3: TGTGCCTGGGGACTAGGAGATACGCAGTATTTT. It yields the protein CAWGLGDTQYF.

The chain is built from TRBV28 and TRBJ2-7; D gene unclear. Trimming removed 8 bases at V and 5 bases at J, with 13 bases between. The CDR3 runs 12 residues. Germline CDR1 MDHEN, CDR2 SYDVKM. CDR3 sequence reads: CASSNGLDEQYF. In nucleotides, the CDR3 is TGTGCCAGCTCTAACGGCCTCGACGAGCAGTACTTC.

The table lists this clone with a count of one. The chain joins TRBV2 to TRBJ1-2; 7 positions agree with TRBD1. The germline V gene encodes CDR1 SNHLY and CDR2 FYNNEI. Trimming removed 4 bases from V and 3 bases from J; junction bases left unmatched: 5. The CDR3 spans 14 residues. The CDR3 nucleotides read TGTGCCAGCAGTGCTGACAGGGTTTACTATGGCTACACCTTC. It specifies CASSADRVYYGYTF.

The genes are TRBV18 and TRBJ2-7; D is unclear. The CDR3 covers 12 residues. Germline V lookup: CDR1 KGHSH, CDR2 LQKENI. V was clipped by 3 bases and J by 5 bases, with 8 bases between them. The chain's CDR3 is CASSPLTDEQYF. The CDR3 bases are TGTGCCAGCTCACCTCTCACCGACGAGCAGTACTTC.

The chain combines TRBV3-1 (or the pseudogene TRBV3-2) with TRBJ1-4; TRBD1 matches at 9 bases. Trimming took 0 bases from V and 5 from J; bases not matched to a gene: 4. This CDR3 contains 16 residues. Per germline, CDR1 LGHDT and CDR2 YNNKEL (reference sequence). DNA of the CDR3: TGTGCCAGCAGCCAAGATCGGGGGACAGGGAATGAAAAACTGTTTTTT. It encodes CASSQDRGTGNEKLFF.

This clone was found once. The chain combines TRBV7-8 with TRBJ1-2; 8 bases fit TRBD1. Per the germline V gene, CDR1 is SGHVS and CDR2 is FQNEAQ. J lost 7 bases, V lost 1 base, and 8 bases had no gene match. CDR3 size: 15 residues. CDR3: CASSLGGRGRGGYTF. In DNA, the CDR3 is TGTGCCAGCAGCTTAGGTGGCAGGGGGCGAGGTGGCTACACCTTC.

The chain has TRBV6-5 and TRBJ1-1, with 7 nucleotides matching TRBD1. The CDR3 length is 13 residues. J lost 7 bases, V lost 7 bases, and 9 bases had no gene match. Germline values: CDR1 MNHEY, CDR2 SVGAGI. The CDR3 DNA follows: TGTGCCAGCACCAAGCCAGGGGGATTTGAAGCTTTCTTT. Its translation: CASTKPGGFEAFF.

J is TRBJ2-6 and V is TRBV4-1; D is perhaps TRBD1 or TRBD2 (5 bases each). V was trimmed by 4 bases and J by 0 bases, leaving 16 bases between them. Germline V lookup: CDR1 MGHRA, CDR2 YSYEKL. The CDR3 has 18 residues. This CDR3 is CASSPSRGDTSGANVLTF. The CDR3 DNA reads TGCGCCAGCAGCCCCTCGAGGGGCGATACCTCTGGGGCCAACGTCCTGACTTTC.

This rearrangement joins TRBV7-3 to TRBJ2-1; D remains ambiguous. Germline CDR1 and CDR2: SGHTA and FQGTGA. V was trimmed by 0 bases and J by 7 bases, leaving 10 bases between them. The CDR3 loop spans 14 amino acids. The CDR3 bases are TGTGCCAGCAGCTTAACGGGCTTACGGAATGAGCAGTTCTTC. It yields the protein CASSLTGLRNEQFF.

This chain links TRBV5-1 with TRBJ1-2; the D is unclear. CDR3 length: 15 amino acids. Trimming cost V 2 bases and J 8 bases, with 19 bases left between them. Germline V gives CDR1 SGHRS, CDR2 YFSETQ. The CDR3 coding sequence is TGCGCCAGCAGCTTTGCACCTGGCGACCCGACCGGCTACACCTTC. Translating gives CASSFAPGDPTGYTF. Variable domain in full (rest from reference TRBV5-1 and TRBJ1-2): KAGVTQTPRYLIKTRGQQVTLSCSPISGHRSVSWYQQTPGQGLQFLFEYFSETQRNKGNFPGRFSGRQFSNSRSEMNVSTLELGDSALYLCASSFAPGDPTGYTFGSGTRLTVV.

The genes are TRBV6-1 and TRBJ2-3, with D hard to call. Germline lookup yields CDR1 MNHNS and CDR2 SASEGT. The CDR3 contains 14 residues. V was clipped by 2 bases and J by 3 bases, with 9 bases between them. CDR3 protein: CASSEPGETDTQYF. Here the CDR3 DNA reads TGTGCCAGCAGTGAACCTGGGGAAACAGATACGCAGTATTTT.

The gene calls are TRBV10-1 and TRBJ2-3; a possible D gene is TRBD2 (6 bases). Deletions cut 2 bases from V and 3 bases from J, with 6 bases between. This CDR3 is 13 amino acids long. Germline CDR1 reads WNHNN; CDR2 reads SYGVQD (reference sequence). CDR3 sequence (DNA): TGCGCCAGCAGTGAGGCGGGGACAGATACGCAGTATTTT. Amino acids: CASSEAGTDTQYF.

This chain uses TRBV11-2 with TRBJ2-6; 9 nucleotides agree with TRBD2. This CDR3 is 18 amino acids long. With V trimmed by 7 bases and J by 0 bases, 10 bases remained unmatched. Germline V gene data show CDR1 as SGHAT and CDR2 as FQNNGV. CDR3 amino acids: CASIQGLAESSGANVLTF. The CDR3 DNA reads TGTGCCAGCATCCAGGGACTAGCCGAAAGCTCTGGGGCCAACGTCCTGACTTTC.

The CDR3 region is CASSIRGGGVEKLFF. The DNA for the CDR3 is TGTGCCAGTAGTATTAGAGGCGGAGGGGTGGAAAAACTGTTTTTT. The chain joins TRBV19 to TRBJ1-4, with D perhaps matching TRBD1 (5 bases). Germline V gene sequence: CDR1 LNHDA, CDR2 SQIVND (reference sequence). Trimming took off 3 bases at V and 8 bases at J, with 16 bases between the two ends. CDR3 length equals 15 residues.